This T cell receptor (beta chain) was sequenced for a study of blood T cell repertoires in COVID-19. Overall study context: In each case, the material was cDNA or gDNA derived from T cells, B-cell-depleted T cells, or PBMCs.

The repertoire was sequenced with immunoSEQ multiplex PCR; TCRdb's copy has only in-frame clones and lacks some. The profile shows about 300,000 clones, 75% to 90% of them singletons. Trimming pared 4 bases from V and 5 bases from J, leaving 8 bases between. Per germline, CDR1 SQVTM and CDR2 ANQGSEA. The CDR3 contains 12 residues. Residents of 24 US areas, aged about 18 to 89 years, made up the participants. Sequences were obtained from PBMCs or T cells enriched from blood (not recorded which). This sequence originates from a woman aged 45 to 65 who had recovered from COVID-19. The chain employs TRBV29-1 and TRBJ2-2; D ambiguous. The DNA of the CDR3 is TGCAGCGTTGTATGTCCGACCGGGGAGCTGTTTTTT. Residues: CSVVCPTGELFF.